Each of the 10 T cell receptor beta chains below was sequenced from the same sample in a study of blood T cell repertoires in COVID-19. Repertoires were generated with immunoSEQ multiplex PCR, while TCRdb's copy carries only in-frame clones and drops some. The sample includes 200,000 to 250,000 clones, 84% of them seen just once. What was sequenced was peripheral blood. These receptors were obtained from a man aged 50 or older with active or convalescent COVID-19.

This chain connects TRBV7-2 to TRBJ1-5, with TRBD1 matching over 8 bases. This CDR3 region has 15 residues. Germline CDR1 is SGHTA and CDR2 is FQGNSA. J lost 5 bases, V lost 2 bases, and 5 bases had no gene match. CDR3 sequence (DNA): TGTGCCAGCAGCTTAAGACAGGGGCCCCATCAGCCCCAGCATTTT. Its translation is CASSLRQGPHQPQHF. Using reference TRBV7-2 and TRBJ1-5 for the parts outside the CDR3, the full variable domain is GAGVSQSPSNKVTEKGKDVELRCDPISGHTALYWYRQSLGQGLEFLIYFQGNSAPDKSGLPSDRFSAERTGGSVSTLTIQRTQQEDSAVYLCASSLRQGPHQPQHFGDGTRLSIL.

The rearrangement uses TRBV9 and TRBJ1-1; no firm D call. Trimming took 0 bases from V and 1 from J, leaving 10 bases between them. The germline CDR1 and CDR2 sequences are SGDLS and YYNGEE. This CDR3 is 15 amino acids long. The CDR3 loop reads CASSVGSSQNTEAFF. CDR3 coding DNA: TGTGCCAGCAGCGTAGGGAGCAGCCAGAACACTGAAGCTTTCTTT.

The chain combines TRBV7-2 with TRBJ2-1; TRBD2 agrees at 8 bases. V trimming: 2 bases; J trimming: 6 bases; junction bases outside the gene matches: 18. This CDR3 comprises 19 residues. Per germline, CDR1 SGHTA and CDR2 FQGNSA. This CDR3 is CASSLFPPTTAGVSNEQFF. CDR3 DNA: TGTGCCAGCAGCTTATTCCCTCCTACTACAGCGGGAGTATCCAATGAGCAGTTCTTC. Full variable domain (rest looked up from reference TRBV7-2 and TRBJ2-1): GAGVSQSPSNKVTEKGKDVELRCDPISGHTALYWYRQSLGQGLEFLIYFQGNSAPDKSGLPSDRFSAERTGGSVSTLTIQRTQQEDSAVYLCASSLFPPTTAGVSNEQFFGPGTRLTVL.

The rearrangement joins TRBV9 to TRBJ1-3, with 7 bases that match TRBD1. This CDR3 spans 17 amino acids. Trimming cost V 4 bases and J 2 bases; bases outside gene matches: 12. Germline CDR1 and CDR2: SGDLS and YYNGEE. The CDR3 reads CASSLRQGPSAGNTIYF. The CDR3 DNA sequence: TGTGCCAGCAGCCTTCGACAGGGACCATCCGCTGGAAACACCATATATTTT.

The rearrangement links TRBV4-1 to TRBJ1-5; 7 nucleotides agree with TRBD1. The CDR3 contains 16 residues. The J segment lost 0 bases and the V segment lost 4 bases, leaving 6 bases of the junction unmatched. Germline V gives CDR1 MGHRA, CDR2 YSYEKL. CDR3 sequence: CASSRGTDYSNQPQHF. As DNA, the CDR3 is TGCGCCAGCAGCCGGGGGACAGATTATAGCAATCAGCCCCAGCATTTT.

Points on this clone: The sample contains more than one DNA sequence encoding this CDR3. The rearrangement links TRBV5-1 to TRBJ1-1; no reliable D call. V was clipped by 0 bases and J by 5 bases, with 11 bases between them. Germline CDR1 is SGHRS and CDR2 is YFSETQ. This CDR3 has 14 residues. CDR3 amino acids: CASSLDGRGTEAFF. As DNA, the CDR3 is TGCGCCAGCAGCTTGGACGGGAGAGGGACTGAAGCTTTCTTT.

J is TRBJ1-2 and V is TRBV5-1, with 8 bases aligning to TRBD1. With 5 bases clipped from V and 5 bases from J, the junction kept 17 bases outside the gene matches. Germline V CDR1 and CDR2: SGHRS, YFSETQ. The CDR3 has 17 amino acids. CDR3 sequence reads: CASSTPGQANTPYGYTF. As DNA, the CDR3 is TGCGCCAGCAGTACTCCGGGACAGGCCAATACCCCTTATGGCTACACCTTC. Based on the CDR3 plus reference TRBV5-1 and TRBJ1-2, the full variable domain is KAGVTQTPRYLIKTRGQQVTLSCSPISGHRSVSWYQQTPGQGLQFLFEYFSETQRNKGNFPGRFSGRQFSNSRSEMNVSTLELGDSALYLCASSTPGQANTPYGYTFGSGTRLTVV.

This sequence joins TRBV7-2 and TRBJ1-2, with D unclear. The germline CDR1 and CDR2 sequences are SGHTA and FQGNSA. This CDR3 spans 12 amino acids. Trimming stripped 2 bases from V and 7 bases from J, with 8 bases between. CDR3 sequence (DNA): TGTGCCAGCAGCTTACGGAGGAGTGGCTACACCTTC. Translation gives CASSLRRSGYTF.

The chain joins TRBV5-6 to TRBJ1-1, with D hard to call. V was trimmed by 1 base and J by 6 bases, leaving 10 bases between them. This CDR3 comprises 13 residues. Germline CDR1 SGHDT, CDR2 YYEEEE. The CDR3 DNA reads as TGTGCCAGCAGCTTGTTCAGAGGGCCTGAAGCTTTCTTT. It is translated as CASSLFRGPEAFF.

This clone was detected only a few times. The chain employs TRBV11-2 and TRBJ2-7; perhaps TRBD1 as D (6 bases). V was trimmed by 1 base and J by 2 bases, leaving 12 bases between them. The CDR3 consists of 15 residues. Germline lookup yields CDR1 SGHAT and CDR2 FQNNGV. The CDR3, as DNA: TGTGCCAGCAGCTTAGTGGGACACATAGCCTACGAGCAGTACGTC. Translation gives CASSLVGHIAYEQYV.